This T cell receptor beta chain was obtained from a study of T cells in Graves' hyperthyroidism and ophthalmopathy. The study, taken as a whole, reports: Separation of ophthalmopathy from stable hyperthyroidism was achieved by a 13 V-J model.

This clonotype was found many times. Its specificity is not known. The CDR3 consists of 14 residues. The germline V gene encodes CDR1 DFQATT and CDR2 SNEGSKA (reference sequence). Trimming removed 2 bases at V and 1 base at J, with 8 bases between. Regions amplified from RNA transcripts were the TCR beta CDR3 regions. The HTBI set primed first-round TCR CDR3 RT-PCR. A single record per CDR3 protein comes from TCRdb applying MiXCR to the multiplex PCR reads. The profile covers roughly 570,000 distinct CDR3 sequences, with approximately 14% appearing a single time and 7.3% taken by the ten largest. Patients aged 18 to 65 with hyperthyroidism were newly diagnosed, with duration under 2 months. Reasons for excluding patients were uncontrolled infection, other autoimmune disease, pregnancy or lactation. Clinical symptoms, serum thyroxine and TRAb, thyroid ultrasound and orbital computed tomography were used for the diagnoses.

The chain has TRBV20-1 and TRBJ1-4, with D perhaps TRBD1 (6 bases). The sequence derives from a woman between 25 and 40 years old with Graves' hyperthyroidism. The sample comprised blood. The CDR3 sequence is CSARPQGTNEKLFF. For the CDR3, the DNA is TGCAGTGCTAGACCACAGGGAACTAATGAAAAACTGTTTTTT.